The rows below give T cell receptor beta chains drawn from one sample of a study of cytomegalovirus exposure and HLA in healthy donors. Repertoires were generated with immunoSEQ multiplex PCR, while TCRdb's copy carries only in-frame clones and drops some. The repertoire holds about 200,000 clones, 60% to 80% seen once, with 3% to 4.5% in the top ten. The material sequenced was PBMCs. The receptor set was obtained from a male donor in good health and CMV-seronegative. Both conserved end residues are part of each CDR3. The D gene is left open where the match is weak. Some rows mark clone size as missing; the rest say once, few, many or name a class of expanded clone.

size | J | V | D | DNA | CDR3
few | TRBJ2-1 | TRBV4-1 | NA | TGCGCCAGCAGCCAAGAGGGGAGATGGAATGAGCAGTTCTTC | CASSQEGRWNEQFF
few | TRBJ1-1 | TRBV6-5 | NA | TGTGCCAGCAGTTACCGCGGACAAAACACTGAAGCTTTCTTT | CASSYRGQNTEAFF
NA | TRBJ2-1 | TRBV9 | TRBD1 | TGTGCCAGCAGCGTAGCAGGACAGGGTTACAATGAGCAGTTCTTC | CASSVAGQGYNEQFF
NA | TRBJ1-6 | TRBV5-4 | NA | TGTGCCAGCAGCTCATCCATAGGGGGTTCACCCCTCCACTTT | CASSSSIGGSPLHF
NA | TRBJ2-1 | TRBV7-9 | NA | TGTGCCAGCAGCTTAGTCGGAGCGAGGTCCTACAATGAGCAGTTCTTC | CASSLVGARSYNEQFF
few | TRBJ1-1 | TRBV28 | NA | TGTGCCAGCAGTATTGGAGGGGCCACTGAAGCTTTCTTT | CASSIGGATEAFF
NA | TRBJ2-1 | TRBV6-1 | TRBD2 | TGTGCCAGCAGTGTCGAGCGGGAGAGCTCCTACAATGAGCAGTTCTTC | CASSVERESSYNEQFF
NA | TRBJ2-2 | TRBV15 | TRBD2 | TGTGCCACCAGCCCGCCCGGGAGGGCCGGAACCGGGGAGCTGTTTTTT | CATSPPGRAGTGELFF
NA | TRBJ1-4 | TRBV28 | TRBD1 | TGTGCCAGCAGTCCGCCCGGGACAGGGAGTGAACAACTGTTTTTT | CASSPPGTGSEQLFF
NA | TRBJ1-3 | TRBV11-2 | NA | TGTGCCAGCAGCCTGGGAAACACCATATATTTT | CASSLGNTIYF
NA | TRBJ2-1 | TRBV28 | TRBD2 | TGTGCCAGCAGTCTTCAAACTAGCGGGAAAAATGAGCAGTTCTTC | CASSLQTSGKNEQFF
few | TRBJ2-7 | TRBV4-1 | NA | TGCGCCAGCAGCCAAGACTGGAGGGTACTGGGCGAGCAGTACTTC | CASSQDWRVLGEQYF
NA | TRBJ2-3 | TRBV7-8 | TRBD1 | TGTGCCAGCAGCAATTCCGGGACAGGGGGCCATCCAGATACGCAGTATTTT | CASSNSGTGGHPDTQYF
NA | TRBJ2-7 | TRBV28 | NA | TGTGCCAGCGGGTCTCAGGGTAGGTCCTACGAGCAGTACTTC | CASGSQGRSYEQYF
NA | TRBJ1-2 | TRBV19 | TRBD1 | TGTGCCAGTACCCAGGGGGTTGAGGGCTACACCTTC | CASTQGVEGYTF
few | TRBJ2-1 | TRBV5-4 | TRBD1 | TGTGCCAGCAGCTTCAGGGACAGGCCCCACAATGAGCAGCTCTTC | CASSFRDRPHNEQLF
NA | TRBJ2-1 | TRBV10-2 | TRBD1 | TGCGCCAGCAGAATGACAGGGCTCAATGAGCAGTTCTTC | CASRMTGLNEQFF
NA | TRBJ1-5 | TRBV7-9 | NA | TGTTCCAGCAGCTCGGGACACCTAGGCTATAGCAATCAGCCCCAGCATTTT | CSSSSGHLGYSNQPQHF
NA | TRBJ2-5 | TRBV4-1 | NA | TGCGCCAGCAGCCTCGGGGTATCAGAGACCCAGTACTTC | CASSLGVSETQYF
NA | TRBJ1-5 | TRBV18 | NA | TGTGCCAGCTCACCAGACCTAGGTCAGCCCCAGCATTTT | CASSPDLGQPQHF
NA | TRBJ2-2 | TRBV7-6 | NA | TGTGCCAGCAGCGTCCGCCGGGACTCAAACACCGGGGAGCTGTTTTTT | CASSVRRDSNTGELFF
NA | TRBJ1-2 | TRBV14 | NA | TGTGCCAGCAGCCAAGACAGGGGCAGGGTCAACTATGGCTACGCCTTC | CASSQDRGRVNYGYAF
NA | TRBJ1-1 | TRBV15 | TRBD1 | TGTGCCACCAGCAGAGAGGGACAGAAGCCGAACACTGAAGCTTTCTTT | CATSREGQKPNTEAFF
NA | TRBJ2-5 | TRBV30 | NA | TGTGCCTGGAGTGTATCTCCGACAGGGCGGGGTGTGACCCAGTACTTC | CAWSVSPTGRGVTQYF
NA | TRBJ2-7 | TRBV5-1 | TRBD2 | TGCGCCAGCAGCCGCGGGACTAGCGGGTACGAGCAGTACTTC | CASSRGTSGYEQYF
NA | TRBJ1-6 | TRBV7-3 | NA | TGTGCCAGCAGCCTACAGGGCTATAATTCACCCCTCCACTTT | CASSLQGYNSPLHF
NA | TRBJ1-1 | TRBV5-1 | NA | TGCGCCAGCAGCTTGGCCGGGGGTCCGAACACTGAAGCTTTCTTT | CASSLAGGPNTEAFF
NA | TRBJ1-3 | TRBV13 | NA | TGTGCCAGCAGCCCCAGGGGTCCTGGAAACACCATATATTTT | CASSPRGPGNTIYF
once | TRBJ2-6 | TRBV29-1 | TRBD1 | TGCAGCGTTGATATAGGGACAGGGGGCGCAGGTGGGGCCAACGTCCTGACTTTC | CSVDIGTGGAGGANVLTF
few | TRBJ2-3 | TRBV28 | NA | TGTGCCAGCAGTTTATTCAAAGGGGGCACAGATACGCAGTATTTT | CASSLFKGGTDTQYF
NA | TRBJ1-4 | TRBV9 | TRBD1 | TGTGCCAGCAGCGCCGGGACAGGGGGATACGAAAAACTGTTTTTT | CASSAGTGGYEKLFF
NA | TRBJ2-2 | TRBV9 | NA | TGTGCCAGCAGCGTAGAGAGGGGAGCGGGTCCCGGGGAGCTGTTTTTT | CASSVERGAGPGELFF
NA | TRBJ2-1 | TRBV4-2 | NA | TGTGCCAGCATGGTACTAGGATCGAGCAATGAGCAGTTCTTC | CASMVLGSSNEQFF
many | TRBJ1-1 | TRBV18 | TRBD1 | TGTGCCAGCTCACCCGGGACAGGGATCGCTGAAGCTTTCTTT | CASSPGTGIAEAFF
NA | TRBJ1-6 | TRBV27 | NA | TGTGCCAGCATGGATGGGGGACACCATAATTCACCCCTCCACTTT | CASMDGGHHNSPLHF
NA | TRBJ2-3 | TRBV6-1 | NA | TGTGCCAGCAGTGAAACGGGGAGCACAGATACGCAGTATTTT | CASSETGSTDTQYF
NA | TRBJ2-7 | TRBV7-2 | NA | TGTGCCAGCAGCTTAAGCTGGGTTGCGGCCTACGAGCAGTACTTC | CASSLSWVAAYEQYF
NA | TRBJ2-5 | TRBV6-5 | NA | TGTGCCAGCAGTTACTGGGGGGATTACCAAGAGACCCAGTACTTC | CASSYWGDYQETQYF
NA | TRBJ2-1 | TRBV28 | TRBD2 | TGTGCCAGCAGTTTGCCGACTAGCCGACGAGGGGCGGGGCAGTTCTTC | CASSLPTSRRGAGQFF
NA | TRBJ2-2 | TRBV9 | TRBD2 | TGTGCCAGCAGCCTTAGGAGTAGCGGGAGGGCAGACACCGGGGAGCTGTTTTTT | CASSLRSSGRADTGELFF
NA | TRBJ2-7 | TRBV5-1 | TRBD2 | TGCGCCAGCAGGTCGATTACTAGCGGAAACTACGAGCAGTACTTC | CASRSITSGNYEQYF
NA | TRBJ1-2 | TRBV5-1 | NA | TGCGCCAGCAGCGGCGGGACTGGGGCCGATGGCTACACCTTC | CASSGGTGADGYTF
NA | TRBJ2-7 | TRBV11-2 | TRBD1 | TGTGCCAGCAGCTTAGAAACAGGGGCCTACGAGCAGTACTTC | CASSLETGAYEQYF
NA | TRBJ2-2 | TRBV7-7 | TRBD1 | TGTGCCAGCAGGGGACAGGGGAACACCGGGGAGCTGTTTTTT | CASRGQGNTGELFF
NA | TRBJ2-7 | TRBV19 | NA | TGTGCCAGTAGTATTGCTCGGGGTTCGGGGGAGCAGTACTTC | CASSIARGSGEQYF
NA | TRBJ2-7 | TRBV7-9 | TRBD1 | TGTGCCAGCAGCTTAGTAGGTGGACAGGGTAAGGGCGAGCAGTACTTC | CASSLVGGQGKGEQYF
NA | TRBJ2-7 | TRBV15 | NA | TGTGCTACCCGCAGTGCGGACAGCTCCTACGAGCAGTACTTC | CATRSADSSYEQYF
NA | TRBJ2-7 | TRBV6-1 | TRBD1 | TGTGCCAGCAGTGCTGGACAGGGGCTCGAGCAGTACTTC | CASSAGQGLEQYF
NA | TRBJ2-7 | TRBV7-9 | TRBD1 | TGTGCCAGCAGCCCAAGACAGGGCTCCTACGAGCAGTACTTC | CASSPRQGSYEQYF
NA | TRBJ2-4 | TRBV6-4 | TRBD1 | TGTGCCAGCACCCGGACAGGGGAAGTGGGCATTCAGTACTTC | CASTRTGEVGIQYF
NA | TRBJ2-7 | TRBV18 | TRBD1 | TGTGCCAGCTCACCCAGGGCAGGGGGTCCCTACGAGCAGTACTTC | CASSPRAGGPYEQYF
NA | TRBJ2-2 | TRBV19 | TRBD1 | TGTGCCAGTAGTACGACAGGGACCGGGGAGCTGTTTTTT | CASSTTGTGELFF
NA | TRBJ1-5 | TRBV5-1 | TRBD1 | TGCGCCAGCAGCTATGGGACAGGGAATCAGCCCCAGCATTTT | CASSYGTGNQPQHF